The T cell receptor beta chain under discussion was sequenced for a study of shared clonotypes between healthy human individuals. Repertoires were generated with immunoSEQ multiplex PCR, while TCRdb's copy carries only in-frame clones and drops some. The sample has nearly 1 million clones, around 80% seen once. CDR1 is SGHNT and CDR2 is YYREEE in the germline V gene (reference sequence). The CDR3 totals 17 residues. With V trimmed by 0 bases and J by 2 bases, 7 bases remained unmatched. The clonotype was recovered from a man in his late teens or twenties in good health. The gene calls are TRBV5-4 and TRBJ2-5; TRBD2 aligns across 10 bases. Sequencing used memory CD4+ T cells sorted from blood. Subset noted: CD45RA-negative fraction. The CDR3 nucleotides are TGTGCCAGCAGCTTGGTAGGGTCTAGCGGGAGTCAAGAGACCCAGTACTTC. Protein product: CASSLVGSSGSQETQYF.